One sample yielded the 25 T cell receptor beta chains listed below, sequenced in a study of blood T cell repertoires in COVID-19. Profiled with immunoSEQ multiplex PCR; TCRdb holds only in-frame clones, not every one. The data hold a few hundred thousand clones, with over 80% observed a single time. The material sequenced was PBMCs or T cells enriched from blood (not recorded which). The receptor set was obtained from a human donor in a cohort exposed to, infected with or recovered from COVID-19 (not recorded which). The donor label of this sample is uncertain.

J is TRBJ1-2 and V is TRBV5-6; D is possibly TRBD1 (6 bases). This CDR3 is 16 amino acids long. The germline gives CDR1 SGHDT, CDR2 YYEEEE. V was cut by 0 bases and J by 6 bases, with 18 bases left in between. The CDR3 loop is CASSLVGRGVRDGYTF. CDR3 in DNA: TGTGCCAGCAGCTTGGTTGGCAGGGGCGTTAGAGATGGCTACACCTTC.

This clone was detected only once. The rearrangement joins TRBV7-9 to TRBJ2-5; 7 nucleotides align to TRBD1. The CDR3 has 14 amino acids. The V gene end was trimmed by 1 base and the J gene end by 6 bases; junction bases not matched to a gene: 5. CDR1 and CDR2 (germline): SEHNR, FQNEAQ (reference sequence). The CDR3 sequence: CASSLVGGPQTQYF. In DNA form, the CDR3 reads TGTGCCAGCAGCTTAGTAGGGGGCCCACAGACCCAGTACTTC.

The chain links TRBV6-5 to TRBJ1-1; D is uncertain. This CDR3 is built from 12 residues. V was clipped by 4 bases and J by 6 bases, with 9 bases between them. Per germline, CDR1 MNHEY and CDR2 SVGAGI. CDR3 protein: CASSSSLPEAFF. The CDR3 nucleotides are TGTGCCAGCAGTTCGTCTCTACCTGAAGCTTTCTTT.

The rearrangement joins TRBV7-9 to TRBJ2-7; 11 bases agree with TRBD1. Germline CDR1 is SEHNR and CDR2 is FQNEAQ (reference sequence). Trimming took 5 bases from V and 2 from J; bases not matched to a gene: 8. The CDR3 loop spans 16 amino acids. Written as DNA, the CDR3 is TGTGCCAGCAGCCGTGGACAGGGGGCCCGGACCTACGAGCAGTACTTC. Amino acids: CASSRGQGARTYEQYF.

The genes are TRBV30 and TRBJ2-7, with TRBD1 matching over 9 bases. The CDR3 runs 14 residues. V shed 1 base and J 3 bases; nucleotides not matched to a gene: 4. From germline, CDR1 is GTSNPN and CDR2 SVGIG (reference sequence). CDR3 protein: CAWSAGQGLYEQYF. In DNA form, the CDR3 reads TGTGCCTGGAGTGCCGGACAGGGGCTCTACGAGCAGTACTTC. Full variable domain (missing parts from reference TRBV30 and TRBJ2-7): SQTIHQWPATLVQPVGSPLSLECTVEGTSNPNLYWYRQAAGRGLQLLFYSVGIGQISSEVPQNLSASRPQDRQFILSSKKLLLSDSGFYLCAWSAGQGLYEQYFGPGTRLTVT.

The V call is TRBV5-4, the J call TRBJ1-1, with unresolved D. Germline CDR1 and CDR2: SGHNT and YYREEE (reference sequence). The CDR3 runs to 15 residues. With 2 bases removed from V and 4 bases from J, the gap between germline ends came to 15 bases. DNA for the CDR3: TGTGCCAGCAGCTTCGAGGGAGGCAGGAGCACTGAAGCTTTCTTT. Its translation: CASSFEGGRSTEAFF.

V gene TRBV5-1 combines with J gene TRBJ2-7, with D perhaps matching TRBD1 (5 bases). The CDR3 totals 14 residues. Germline CDR1 is SGHRS and CDR2 is YFSETQ. The V and J ends lost 7 bases and 0 bases respectively, with 14 bases between them. CDR3 bases: TGCGCCAGCCGTCTGGACACCAGCTCCTACGAGCAGTACTTC. This sequence encodes CASRLDTSSYEQYF.

The genes are TRBV18 and TRBJ1-4; TRBD1 might be the D (6 bases). The CDR3 runs 14 residues. V lost 6 bases, J lost 8 bases, and 16 bases lay in between. CDR1 is KGHSH and CDR2 is LQKENI in the germline V gene. CDR3 in DNA: TGTGCCAGCTCCCCCAGGGGCCAAGACGAAAAACTGTTTTTT. This codes for CASSPRGQDEKLFF.

The chain recombines TRBV6-5 with TRBJ2-1; D is unresolved. There are 15 residues in the CDR3. The germline V gene encodes CDR1 MNHEY and CDR2 SVGAGI. The ends were cut back, 2 bases at V and 2 bases at J, with 10 bases in the middle. The CDR3 DNA is TGTGCCAGCAGTTACGGCTTCGAGGCCTACAATGAGCAGTTCTTC. Protein product: CASSYGFEAYNEQFF.

The chain links TRBV7-9 to TRBJ2-2, with D tentatively TRBD1 (6 bases). The CDR3 is made up of 14 amino acids. Germline CDR1 and CDR2: SEHNR and FQNEAQ (reference sequence). With 3 bases removed from V and 2 bases from J, the gap between germline ends came to 7 bases. The CDR3 coding sequence is TGTGCCAGCAGCTTGGGACACAACACCGGGGAGCTGTTTTTT. It encodes CASSLGHNTGELFF.

CDR3: CASSLSDRSGNTIYF. CDR3 coding DNA: TGTGCCAGTAGTCTTTCAGATCGCTCTGGAAACACCATATATTTT. The chain employs TRBV19 and TRBJ1-3; unclear D gene. The CDR3 spans 15 residues. The V gene's germline CDR1 is LNHDA and CDR2 SQIVND (reference sequence). V lost 5 bases, J lost 0 bases, and 11 bases lay in between.

As for this clone: This specimen includes other DNA sequences encoding the same CDR3. The chain carries TRBV12-3 or TRBV12-4 and TRBJ1-2; D possibly corresponds to TRBD1 (5 bases). Trimming removed 3 bases at V and 4 bases at J, with 9 bases between. The CDR3 runs to 13 residues. The CDR3 spells CASSFTGSYGYTF. Here the CDR3 DNA reads TGTGCCAGCAGTTTTACAGGAAGCTATGGCTACACCTTC.

The chain combines TRBV9 with TRBJ1-2, with a weak D call TRBD1 (6 bases). The CDR3 contains 15 residues. In germline, CDR1 is SGDLS, CDR2 YYNGEE. Trimming removed 3 bases from V and 8 bases from J, with 20 bases in between. CDR3 protein: CASSAGDTLLEGYTF. In DNA, the CDR3 is TGTGCCAGCAGCGCTGGGGACACCCTGTTGGAGGGCTACACCTTC.

This sequence joins TRBV10-1 and TRBJ2-2; D may be TRBD2 (7 bases). V was pared by 2 bases and J by 1 base, with 14 bases between. From germline, CDR1 is WNHNN and CDR2 SYGVQD (reference sequence). The CDR3 runs 17 residues. The CDR3 region has the DNA TGCGCCAGCAGTGAGGGGAGGGGGGAGTTGAACACCGGGGAGCTGTTTTTT. Protein: CASSEGRGELNTGELFF.

CDR3 DNA: TGCGCCAGCAGCTTGTCCACAGGGAACAATGAGCAGTTCTTC. This encodes CASSLSTGNNEQFF. The chain combines TRBV5-1 with TRBJ2-1; TRBD1 is a possible D gene (6 bases). This CDR3 region has 14 residues. V was trimmed by 1 base and J by 5 bases, leaving 10 bases between them. In germline, CDR1 is SGHRS, CDR2 YFSETQ. Filled out from reference TRBV5-1 and TRBJ2-1, the complete variable domain reads KAGVTQTPRYLIKTRGQQVTLSCSPISGHRSVSWYQQTPGQGLQFLFEYFSETQRNKGNFPGRFSGRQFSNSRSEMNVSTLELGDSALYLCASSLSTGNNEQFFGPGTRLTVL.

The V call is TRBV7-9, the J call TRBJ1-2; D perhaps matches TRBD1 (5 bases). The CDR3 extends over 15 amino acids. CDR1 SEHNR and CDR2 FQNEAQ come from the germline V gene (reference sequence). Trimming removed 2 bases from V and 5 bases from J, with 15 bases in between. This CDR3 is CASSLMGGEIYGYTF. The CDR3 region has the DNA TGTGCCAGCAGCTTAATGGGGGGAGAGATTTATGGCTACACCTTC.

The rearrangement joins TRBV7-9 to TRBJ1-1, with D uncertain. Germline assignment: CDR1 SEHNR and CDR2 FQNEAQ (reference sequence). CDR3 size: 11 residues. V lost 8 bases and J 1 base, leaving 5 bases between the germline ends. CDR3 coding DNA: TGTGCCAGCCATTCGAACACTGAAGCTTTCTTT. This encodes CASHSNTEAFF.

V gene TRBV7-2 combines with J gene TRBJ1-4, with 8 bases aligning to TRBD1. Germline CDR1 and CDR2: SGHTA and FQGNSA. V shed 5 bases and J 8 bases; nucleotides not matched to a gene: 7. This CDR3 is built from 14 residues. CDR3 in amino acids: CASSRDRGSEKLFF. The CDR3 nucleotides are TGTGCCAGCAGCCGCGACAGGGGCAGCGAAAAACTGTTTTTT.

J is TRBJ2-7 and V is TRBV30; TRBD1 aligns across 7 bases. V lost 5 bases, J lost 3 bases, and 4 bases stayed unmatched. The CDR3 has 12 amino acids. Germline assignment: CDR1 GTSNPN and CDR2 SVGIG (reference sequence). This CDR3 reads CAWDRVNYEQYF. In DNA form, the CDR3 reads TGTGCCTGGGACAGGGTTAACTACGAGCAGTACTTC.

The J gene is TRBJ1-2, the V gene TRBV5-6; D is unclear. Germline assignment: CDR1 SGHDT and CDR2 YYEEEE. V was clipped by 4 bases and J by 8 bases, with 9 bases between them. CDR3 length: 11 amino acids. Here the CDR3 reads CASSPGEGYTF. The CDR3 DNA reads as TGTGCCAGCAGCCCCGGAGAGGGCTACACCTTC. The full variable domain, with the rest looked up from reference TRBV5-6 and TRBJ1-2, is DAGVTQSPTHLIKTRGQQVTLRCSPKSGHDTVSWYQQALGQGPQFIFQYYEEEERQRGNFPDRFSGHQFPNYSSELNVNALLLGDSALYLCASSPGEGYTFGSGTRLTVV.

This clone was observed a single time. The genes are TRBV7-3 and TRBJ2-2; 11 nucleotides agree with TRBD2. The ends lost 0 bases at V and 7 bases at J; junction bases unmatched: 10. CDR3 length equals 18 residues. Germline assignment: CDR1 SGHTA and CDR2 FQGTGA. CDR3 DNA sequence: TGTGCCAGCAGCTTAACGCGGCTAGCGGGGGGAGCGTACGGGGAGCTGTTTTTT. It translates to CASSLTRLAGGAYGELFF.

The CDR3 sequence is CASSPTNYGYTF. CDR3 DNA: TGTGCCAGCTCACCCACTAACTATGGCTACACCTTC. The gene calls are TRBV18 and TRBJ1-2; D is uncertain. Germline CDR1 is KGHSH and CDR2 is LQKENI. The CDR3 totals 12 residues. V was pared by 3 bases and J by 0 bases, with 2 bases between.

J is TRBJ1-6 and V is TRBV7-2; D ambiguous. CDR3 length: 14 residues. V gave up 5 bases and J gave up 1 base, with 6 bases separating them. Per the germline V gene, CDR1 is SGHTA and CDR2 is FQGNSA. The CDR3 here is CASSPLSYNSPLHF. The CDR3 DNA follows: TGTGCCAGCAGCCCGTTATCCTATAATTCACCCCTCCACTTT.

The V gene is TRBV4-3, the J gene TRBJ2-7; 7 nucleotides agree with TRBD1. The V gene end was trimmed by 5 bases and the J gene end by 4 bases; junction bases not matched to a gene: 8. Germline V lookup: CDR1 LGHNA, CDR2 YSLEER. The CDR3 is 14 amino acids. The CDR3 nucleotides are TGCGCCAGCAGCTCCGGGACAGCTGAGTACGAGCAGTACTTC. Its translation is CASSSGTAEYEQYF.

This clone was counted ten times or more. V usage is TRBV5-4 and J usage is TRBJ1-2, with 10 positions matching TRBD1. V lost 4 bases to trimming and J lost 8 bases; unmatched junction nucleotides: 11. The CDR3 spans 15 residues. The germline gives CDR1 SGHNT, CDR2 YYREEE (reference sequence). CDR3 nucleotide sequence: TGTGCCAGCAGCCGGCCGGGGGGACAGGGGCCGGGCTACACCTTC. This translates into CASSRPGGQGPGYTF.